This T cell receptor beta chain was sequenced for a study of blood T cell repertoires in COVID-19. Across the whole study: Samples representing acute and convalescent COVID-19 were sourced from the United States, Italy and Spain. PBMCs, B-cell-depleted T cells, or T cells provided the cDNA or gDNA that made up the material.

Profiled with immunoSEQ multiplex PCR; TCRdb holds only in-frame clones, not every one. This table has tens of thousands of clones, around 87% appearing once. The CDR3 contains 17 residues. Germline CDR1 is SGDLS and CDR2 is YYNGEE. V lost 4 bases, J lost 3 bases, and 15 bases stayed unmatched. The specimen sequenced was peripheral blood. This receptor was taken from a man aged 45-65 years with active COVID-19. The chain has TRBV9 and TRBJ2-7, with 8 bases fitting TRBD2. The CDR3 DNA reads TGTGCCAGCAGCCATTCCGGGGGTAGCGGGGACCTCTACGAGCAGTACTTC. Translating gives CASSHSGGSGDLYEQYF.